These 2 T cell receptor beta chains came from one sample sequenced in a study of CXCR3-negative and CXCR3-positive naive CD8 T cells. The study made its TRB cDNA libraries by 5' RACE, adding UMI labels. TCRdb reprocessed the 5' RACE reads and keeps a single row for each CDR3 protein, giving no DNA. In all, the sample yields more than 100,000 distinct CDR3 sequences. No antigen is known for these receptors. Study results and caveats: Naive cells with CXCR3 showed TRB CDR3s that were more hydrophobic than those in CXCR3-negative naive cells.

Sequencing was performed on naive CXCR3+ CD8+ T cells from blood. Regarding subset: CD45RO-CCR7+CD27+CD95- naive CD8+ T cells expressing CXCR3 (TNR3+). The receptors here all came from a human donor in good health. Some clones in this sample may be carry-over from other donors' samples.

The J gene is TRBJ1-5, the V gene TRBV12-3 or TRBV12-4. The CDR3 has 13 residues. CDR3 protein: CASTFSINQPQHF.

The chain couples TRBV7-6 to TRBJ2-2; lacking DNA, the TRBD1 call made by TCRdb goes unchecked. The germline V gene encodes CDR1 SGHVS and CDR2 FNYEAQ. The CDR3 has 16 amino acids. CDR3 amino acids: CASSGGTGPGTGELFF.